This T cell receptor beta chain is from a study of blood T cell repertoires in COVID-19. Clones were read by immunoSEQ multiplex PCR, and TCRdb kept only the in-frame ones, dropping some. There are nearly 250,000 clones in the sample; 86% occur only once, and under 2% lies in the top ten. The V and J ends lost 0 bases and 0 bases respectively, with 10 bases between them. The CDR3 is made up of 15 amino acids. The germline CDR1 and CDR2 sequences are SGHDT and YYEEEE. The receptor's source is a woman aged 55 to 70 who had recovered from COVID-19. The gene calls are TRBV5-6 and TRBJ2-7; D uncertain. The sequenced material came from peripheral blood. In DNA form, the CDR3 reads TGTGCCAGCAGCTTGGTATTTGGCAGCTCCTACGAGCAGTACTTC. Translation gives CASSLVFGSSYEQYF.